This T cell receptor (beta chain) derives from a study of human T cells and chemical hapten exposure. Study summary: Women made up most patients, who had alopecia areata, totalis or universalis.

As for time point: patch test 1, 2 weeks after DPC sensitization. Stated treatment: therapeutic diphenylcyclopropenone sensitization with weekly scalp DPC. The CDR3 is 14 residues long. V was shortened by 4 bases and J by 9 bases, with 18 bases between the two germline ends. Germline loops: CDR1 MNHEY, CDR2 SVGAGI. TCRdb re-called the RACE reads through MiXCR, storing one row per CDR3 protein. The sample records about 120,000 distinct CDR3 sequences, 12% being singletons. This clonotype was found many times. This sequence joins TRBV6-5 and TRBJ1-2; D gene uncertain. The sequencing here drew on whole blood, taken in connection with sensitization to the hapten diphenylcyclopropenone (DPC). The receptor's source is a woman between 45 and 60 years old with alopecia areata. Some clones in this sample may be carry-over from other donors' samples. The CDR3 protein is CASSSAPYGESYTF. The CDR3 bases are TGTGCCAGCAGTTCCGCTCCTTATGGGGAGAGCTACACCTTC.